This is a list of T cell receptor beta chains from one sample in a study of OX40 agonist ivuxolimab in advanced cancers. Sequenced by immunoSEQ multiplex PCR; TCRdb stores in-frame clones only, minus some. The table includes some 41,000 clones, around 88% detected once. The sequenced sample was CD4+ or CD8+ T cells sorted from blood, obtained in a trial of the OX40 agonist ivuxolimab. These receptors were obtained from an adult with an advanced solid tumor such as melanoma, head and neck, liver or kidney cancer. CDR3s include the opening cysteine and the closing phenylalanine or tryptophan. The order of the fields is clone size, J gene, D gene, V gene, CDR3 DNA, CDR3 protein. The D gene is left open where the match is weak. Not every row has a clone size; where given, it reads once, few, many or a size class.

size: NA; J: TRBJ1-2; D: NA; V: TRBV5-5; DNA: TGTGCCAGCAGCTTGGACGGGACGGTGTGGGGCTACACCTTC; CDR3: CASSLDGTVWGYTF
size: NA; J: TRBJ2-1; D: TRBD1; V: TRBV9; DNA: TGTGCCAGCAGCCTCGACAGGGCCGGGTACAATGAGCAGTTCTTC; CDR3: CASSLDRAGYNEQFF
size: once; J: TRBJ2-3; D: TRBD2; V: TRBV25-1; DNA: TGTGCCAGCAGTGGGGCGGAGCGGGGCCGCACAGATACGCAGTATTTT; CDR3: CASSGAERGRTDTQYF
size: NA; J: TRBJ1-2; D: NA; V: TRBV5-6; DNA: TGTGCCAGCACCCCGAGAGGGGAGGATGGCTACACCTTC; CDR3: CASTPRGEDGYTF
size: once; J: TRBJ2-5; D: NA; V: TRBV5-1; DNA: TGCGCCAGCAGTCGTAGTGGGGGGGCGGAAGAGACCCAGTACTTC; CDR3: CASSRSGGAEETQYF
size: NA; J: TRBJ2-7; D: NA; V: TRBV6-1; DNA: TGTGCCAGCAGTGAAGCAGCTCTTCGCGAGCAGTACTTC; CDR3: CASSEAALREQYF
size: NA; J: TRBJ1-4; D: NA; V: TRBV28; DNA: TGTGCCAGCAGCACACCTTCGGCGGGAACTAATGAAAAACTGTTTTTT; CDR3: CASSTPSAGTNEKLFF
size: NA; J: TRBJ1-2; D: TRBD1; V: TRBV6-1; DNA: TGTGCCAGCAGTGAGCCAGGGGGGGATGGCTACACCTTC; CDR3: CASSEPGGDGYTF
size: NA; J: TRBJ1-4; D: NA; V: TRBV9; DNA: TGTGCCAGCAGCGCAGCAGGGTATAATGAAAAACTGTTTTTT; CDR3: CASSAAGYNEKLFF
size: NA; J: TRBJ1-2; D: TRBD1; V: TRBV18; DNA: TGTGCCAGCTCACCTCCGGGACAGGGTGGTGGCTACACCTTC; CDR3: CASSPPGQGGGYTF